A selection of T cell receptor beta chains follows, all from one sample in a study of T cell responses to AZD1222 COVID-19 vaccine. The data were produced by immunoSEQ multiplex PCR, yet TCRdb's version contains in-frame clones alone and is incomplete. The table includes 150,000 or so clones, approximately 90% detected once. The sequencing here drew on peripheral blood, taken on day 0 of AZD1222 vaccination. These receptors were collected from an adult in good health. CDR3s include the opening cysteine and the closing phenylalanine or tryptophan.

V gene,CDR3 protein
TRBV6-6,CASSYGGANTEAFF
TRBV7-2,CASSPGQGPYEQYF
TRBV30,CAWSVRTYRRNQPQHF
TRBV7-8,CASSRSGGISDTQYF
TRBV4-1,CASSHGQGMFNTEAFF
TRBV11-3,CASSFGQGATDTQYF
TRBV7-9,CASSLDRGVINEQYF
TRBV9,CASSVSHSDTQYF
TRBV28,CASSGNRGGNYGYTF
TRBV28,CASSLQGSITEAFF
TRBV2,CASSDPPTDTQYF
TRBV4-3,CASSRDRNSPLHF
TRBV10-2,CASTNIATNEKLFF
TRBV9,CASSVLSRNTGELFF
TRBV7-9,CASSLATGMGTGELFF
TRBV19,CASSTRALWDEKLFF
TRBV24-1,CATSDSGHSYNEQFF
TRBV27,CASSLRRATDNEKLFF
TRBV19,CASTSWGQLTGELFF
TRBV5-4,CASSPGGLPKTPLHF
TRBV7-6,CASSSPGGVNEQFF